A single sample gave rise to the 14 T cell receptor beta chains below, sequenced in a study of cytomegalovirus exposure and HLA in healthy donors. PCR used 60 Vbeta primers and 13 Jbeta primers. TCRdb keeps only in-frame clones here, not all; method: immunoSEQ multiplex PCR. The sample holds 55,000 to 70,000 clones; roughly 80% are singletons and the top ten take 1.6%. The sequenced material came from PBMCs. Every receptor here comes from a human donor in good health.

The chain has TRBV29-1 and TRBJ1-4; D call uncertain. The CDR3 is 13 amino acids. The V and J ends lost 6 bases and 5 bases respectively, with 13 bases between them. Germline V CDR1 and CDR2: SQVTM, ANQGSEA. The CDR3 sequence: CSVVLRVNEKLFF. The DNA for the CDR3 is TGCAGCGTCGTCCTTAGAGTCAATGAAAAACTGTTTTTT.

This clone was found a few times. The rearrangement links TRBV19 to TRBJ2-3; TRBD2 aligns across 12 bases. The V gene end was trimmed by 1 base and the J gene end by 1 base; junction bases not matched to a gene: 0. CDR1 is LNHDA, CDR2 SQIVND, per germline (reference sequence). This CDR3 spans 16 amino acids. CDR3 coding DNA: TGTGCCAGTAGTATAGGGACTAGCGGGGGCACAGATACGCAGTATTTT. Translation gives CASSIGTSGGTDTQYF.

V is TRBV27 and J is TRBJ1-1, with D hard to call. In germline, CDR1 is MNHEY, CDR2 SMNVEV (reference sequence). Trimming took off 5 bases at V and 0 bases at J, with 19 bases between the two ends. The length of the CDR3 is 17 residues. The CDR3 sequence: CASSPLTSSGMNTEAFF. The DNA of the CDR3 is TGTGCCAGCAGTCCATTAACCTCGAGCGGTATGAACACTGAAGCTTTCTTT.

The rearrangement uses TRBV9 and TRBJ2-7, with TRBD2 identical over 7 bases. The CDR3 is made up of 16 amino acids. V lost 0 bases and J lost 0; bases outside the gene matches: 6. Germline V lookup: CDR1 SGDLS, CDR2 YYNGEE. CDR3: CASSVDLASGSYEQYF. CDR3 coding DNA: TGTGCCAGCAGCGTAGATCTGGCTAGCGGCTCCTACGAGCAGTACTTC.

This clone was found a few times. V and J are TRBV11-3 and TRBJ2-1, with a weak D call TRBD1 (6 bases). This CDR3 is 13 amino acids long. Germline lookup yields CDR1 SGHNT and CDR2 YENEEA. The germline V and J ends were trimmed by 2 bases and 10 bases, with 12 bases remaining between them. CDR3 residues: CASSLNRQGEQFF. As DNA, the CDR3 is TGTGCCAGCAGCTTAAATAGGCAGGGGGAGCAGTTCTTC.

The chain is built from TRBV29-1 and TRBJ2-2, with 11 bases fitting TRBD2. Germline V lookup: CDR1 SQVTM, CDR2 ANQGSEA. Germline trimming cut 5 bases from V and 7 bases from J; bases unmatched to any gene: 6. The length of the CDR3 is 14 residues. As DNA, the CDR3 is TGCAGCGTTTTTAGCGGGGGGGCCATCGGGGAGCTGTTTTTT. It specifies CSVFSGGAIGELFF.

The chain couples TRBV7-2 to TRBJ2-7, with 10 bases fitting TRBD1. Germline trimming cut 1 base from V and 4 bases from J; bases unmatched to any gene: 4. The CDR3 totals 15 residues. The V gene's germline CDR1 is SGHTA and CDR2 FQGNSA. CDR3 DNA sequence: TGTGCCAGCAGCTTAGGGACAGGGGGTTTTTACGAGCAGTACTTC. Its protein product is CASSLGTGGFYEQYF.

The gene calls are TRBV4-2 and TRBJ1-6, with D perhaps matching TRBD1 (6 bases). V was clipped by 2 bases and J by 1 base, with 15 bases between them. Germline CDR1 reads LGHNA; CDR2 reads YNFKEQ. The CDR3 extends over 18 amino acids. As DNA, the CDR3 is TGTGCCAGCAGCCAAAAAACAGGGCATTTATCCTATAATTCACCCCTCCACTTT. It specifies CASSQKTGHLSYNSPLHF.

The J gene is TRBJ1-1, the V gene TRBV7-2, with D unclear. The CDR3 runs to 15 residues. Germline V gene lookup returns CDR1 SGHTA and CDR2 FQGNSA. V gave up 5 bases and J gave up 5 bases, with 18 bases separating them. This CDR3 reads CASSPILSGRTEAFF. The CDR3 DNA sequence: TGTGCCAGCAGCCCGATTCTTTCAGGCCGGACTGAAGCTTTCTTT.

The J gene is TRBJ2-1, the V gene TRBV4-3; weak D call: TRBD2 (6 bases). V lost 0 bases and J lost 6, with 15 bases in between. This CDR3 contains 16 residues. The germline CDR1 and CDR2 sequences are LGHNA and YSLEER. In nucleotides, the CDR3 is TGCGCCAGCAGCCAAGAACTAGCAGATTATGCCAATGAGCAGTTCTTC. Amino acid sequence: CASSQELADYANEQFF.

This rearrangement joins TRBV6-4 to TRBJ2-3, with a weak D call TRBD2 (6 bases). The CDR3 loop spans 11 amino acids. V gave up 10 bases and J gave up 4 bases, with 9 bases separating them. Looked up from germline, CDR1 is MRHNA and CDR2 is SNTAGT. The CDR3 spells CATWGADTQYF. The DNA for the CDR3 is TGTGCCACGTGGGGGGCAGATACGCAGTATTTT.

The genes are TRBV7-3 and TRBJ2-2; possibly TRBD1 for D (5 bases). This CDR3 contains 15 residues. Looked up from germline, CDR1 is SGHTA and CDR2 is FQGTGA. The germline V and J ends were trimmed by 2 bases and 4 bases, with 11 bases remaining between them. CDR3 amino acids: CASSLSRDGTGELFF. CDR3 in DNA: TGTGCCAGCAGCTTATCCAGGGATGGCACCGGGGAGCTGTTTTTT. Full variable domain (outside the CDR3, taken from reference TRBV7-3 and TRBJ2-2): GAGVSQTPSNKVTEKGKYVELRCDPISGHTALYWYRQSLGQGPEFLIYFQGTGAADDSGLPNDRFFAVRPEGSVSTLKIQRTERGDSAVYLCASSLSRDGTGELFFGEGSRLTVL.

On this clone: Other DNA sequences in the same sample also yield this CDR3. CDR3 nucleotides: TGCGCCAGCAGCTTGGACAGGAACACTGAAGCTTTCTTT. Translating it yields CASSLDRNTEAFF. The chain links TRBV5-1 to TRBJ1-1; D is unresolved. Germline V gene data show CDR1 as SGHRS and CDR2 as YFSETQ. This CDR3 region has 13 residues. Deletions cut 0 bases from V and 1 base from J, with 4 bases between.

The chain recombines TRBV15 with TRBJ2-7; TRBD1 agrees at 7 bases. Germline V gives CDR1 LNHNV, CDR2 YYDKDF (reference sequence). After removal of 1 base from V and 3 bases from J, the junction contained 3 bases not matched to a gene. The length of the CDR3 is 14 residues. CDR3 sequence reads: CATSRGNRGYEQYF. As DNA, the CDR3 is TGTGCCACCAGCAGAGGAAACAGGGGCTACGAGCAGTACTTC.